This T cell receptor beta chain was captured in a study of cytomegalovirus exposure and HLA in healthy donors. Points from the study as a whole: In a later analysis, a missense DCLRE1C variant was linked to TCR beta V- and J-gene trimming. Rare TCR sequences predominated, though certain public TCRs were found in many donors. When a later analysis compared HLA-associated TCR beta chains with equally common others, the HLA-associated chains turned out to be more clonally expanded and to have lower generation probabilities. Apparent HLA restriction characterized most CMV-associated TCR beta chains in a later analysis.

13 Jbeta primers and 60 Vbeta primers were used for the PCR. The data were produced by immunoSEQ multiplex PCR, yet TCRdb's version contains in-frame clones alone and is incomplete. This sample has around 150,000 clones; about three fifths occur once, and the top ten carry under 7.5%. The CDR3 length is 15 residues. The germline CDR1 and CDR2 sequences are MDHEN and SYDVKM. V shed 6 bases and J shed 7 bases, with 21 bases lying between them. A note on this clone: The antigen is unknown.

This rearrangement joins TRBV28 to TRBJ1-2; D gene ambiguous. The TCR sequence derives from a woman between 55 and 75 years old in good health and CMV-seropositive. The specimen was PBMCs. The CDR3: CASSRPRTAVPGYTF. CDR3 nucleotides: TGTGCCAGCAGCCGCCCCAGGACTGCGGTCCCTGGCTACACCTTC.